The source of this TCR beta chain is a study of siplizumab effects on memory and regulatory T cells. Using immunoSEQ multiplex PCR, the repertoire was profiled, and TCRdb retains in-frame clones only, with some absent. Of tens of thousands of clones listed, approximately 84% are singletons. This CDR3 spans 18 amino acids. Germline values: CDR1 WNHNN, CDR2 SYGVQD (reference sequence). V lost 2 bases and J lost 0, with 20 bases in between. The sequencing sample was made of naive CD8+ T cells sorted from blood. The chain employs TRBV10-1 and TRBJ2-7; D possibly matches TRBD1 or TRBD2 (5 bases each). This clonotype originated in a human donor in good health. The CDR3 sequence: CASSEGLGRDGSSYEQYF. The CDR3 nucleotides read TGCGCCAGCAGTGAGGGGTTGGGCCGGGACGGATCCTCCTACGAGCAGTACTTC.